What follows are 15 T cell receptor beta chains derived from one specimen sequenced in a study of T cell changes during pregnancy in multiple sclerosis. Some clones are missing from TCRdb's copy, which holds only in-frame ones; the method was immunoSEQ multiplex PCR. This sample has tens of thousands of clones, with around 90% found just once. The source material was peripheral blood, sampled in the first trimester of pregnancy. The source is a female donor in good health, enrolled as a control in a pregnancy study.

This sequence joins TRBV4-1 and TRBJ1-1; 9 nucleotides align to TRBD1. The CDR3 extends over 15 amino acids. The trim removed 4 bases at V and 6 bases at J, leaving 9 bases unmatched. CDR1 and CDR2 (germline): MGHRA, YSYEKL. CDR3 loop: CASSRRGTGTPEAFF. The DNA of the CDR3 is TGCGCCAGCAGCCGCCGTGGGACAGGGACTCCTGAAGCTTTCTTT.

V gene TRBV11-2 combines with J gene TRBJ1-4; D unclear. The CDR3 spans 13 residues. The germline CDR1 and CDR2 sequences are SGHAT and FQNNGV. V was pared by 4 bases and J by 8 bases, with 11 bases between. CDR3 in DNA: TGTGCCAGCAGCTCACCTAAGCGAGAAAAACTGTTTTTT. This gives the protein CASSSPKREKLFF.

The chain employs TRBV30 and TRBJ2-5; 7 bases are shared with TRBD1. The germline V gene has CDR1 GTSNPN and CDR2 SVGIG (reference sequence). J lost 1 base, V lost 3 bases, and 2 bases had no gene match. The length of the CDR3 is 13 residues. CDR3 region: CAWSDRVQETQYF. The CDR3 DNA is TGTGCCTGGAGCGACAGGGTCCAAGAGACCCAGTACTTC.

This rearrangement joins TRBV28 to TRBJ1-5, with unresolved D. V was trimmed by 6 bases and J by 4 bases, leaving 7 bases between them. This CDR3 has 12 amino acids. The germline CDR1 and CDR2 sequences are MDHEN and SYDVKM. DNA of the CDR3: TGTGCCAGCAGACCTACGAATCAGCCCCAGCATTTT. Its translation: CASRPTNQPQHF. Full variable domain (outside the CDR3, taken from reference TRBV28 and TRBJ1-5): DVKVTQSSRYLVKRTGEKVFLECVQDMDHENMFWYRQDPGLGLRLIYFSYDVKMKEKGDIPEGYSVSREKKERFSLILESASTNQTSMYLCASRPTNQPQHFGDGTRLSIL.

The CDR3 protein is CASSRPGGKEQYF. In nucleotides, the CDR3 is TGTGCCAGCAGTCGTCCGGGGGGTAAGGAGCAGTACTTC. The chain carries TRBV14 and TRBJ2-7; 7 positions agree with TRBD2. With V trimmed by 6 bases and J by 7 bases, 9 bases remained unmatched. The CDR3 totals 13 residues. The V gene's germline CDR1 is SGHDN and CDR2 FVKESK.

Here the CDR3 DNA reads TGTGCCAGCAGCTTAGCGGTAGCCTACGAGCAGTACTTC. Its protein is CASSLAVAYEQYF. This chain links TRBV7-6 with TRBJ2-7; D is unclear. The CDR3 has 13 residues. V gave up 0 bases and J gave up 2 bases, with 5 bases separating them. Germline CDR1 and CDR2: SGHVS and FNYEAQ. Full variable domain (remainder filled in from reference TRBV7-6 and TRBJ2-7): GAGVSQSPRYKVTKRGQDVALRCDPISGHVSLYWYRQALGQGPEFLTYFNYEAQQDKSGLPNDRFSAERPEGSISTLTIQRTEQRDSAMYRCASSLAVAYEQYFGPGTRLTVT.

CDR3 in amino acids: CASSQEFQGYEQYF. The CDR3 DNA sequence: TGCGCCAGCAGCCAAGAGTTCCAGGGTTACGAGCAGTACTTC. V is TRBV4-3 and J is TRBJ2-7, with TRBD1 as a possible D gene (5 bases). V lost 0 bases and J 4 bases, leaving 10 bases between the germline ends. Germline V gene lookup returns CDR1 LGHNA and CDR2 YSLEER. CDR3 length equals 14 residues.

The chain joins TRBV10-3 to TRBJ2-2, with D unresolved. This CDR3 region has 14 residues. CDR1 is ENHRY, CDR2 SYGVKD, per germline. Trimming took 8 bases from V and 2 from J, leaving 12 bases between them. The CDR3 sequence is CAIGSGSNTGELFF. As DNA, the CDR3 is TGTGCCATCGGTTCAGGATCAAACACCGGGGAGCTGTTTTTT.

The chain joins TRBV12-5 to TRBJ2-1, with D unclear. The CDR3 loop spans 12 amino acids. V was shortened by 1 base and J by 9 bases, with 7 bases between the two germline ends. Germline assignment: CDR1 LGHNT and CDR2 FRNRAP. The chain's CDR3 is CASGLERGEQFF. CDR3 in DNA: TGTGCTAGTGGTTTGGAGCGTGGTGAGCAGTTCTTC. Full variable domain (remainder filled in from reference TRBV12-5 and TRBJ2-1): DARVTQTPRHKVTEMGQEVTMRCQPILGHNTVFWYRQTMMQGLELLAYFRNRAPLDDSGMPKDRFSAEMPDATLATLKIQPSEPRDSAVYFCASGLERGEQFFGPGTRLTVL.

Here the CDR3 DNA reads TGTGCCAGCAGCTTTTCTTCAGGGGTTCAGCCCCAGCATTTT. This translates into CASSFSSGVQPQHF. This chain uses TRBV7-8 with TRBJ1-5, with D possibly being TRBD1 (6 bases). Germline V gene lookup returns CDR1 SGHVS and CDR2 FQNEAQ. There are 14 residues in the CDR3. V lost 3 bases and J 6 bases, leaving 12 bases between the germline ends.

This chain joins TRBV27 and TRBJ2-2, with TRBD2 identical over 13 bases. Germline V CDR1 and CDR2: MNHEY, SMNVEV (reference sequence). The CDR3 loop spans 18 amino acids. V lost 5 bases to trimming and J lost 7 bases; unmatched junction nucleotides: 13. CDR3 bases: TGTGCCAGCAGTGTCCGAACTAGCGGGAGGGCCTGGGTCGGGGAGCTGTTTTTT. The encoded protein is CASSVRTSGRAWVGELFF.

The rearrangement joins TRBV19 to TRBJ2-5; a weak D match, TRBD1 (6 bases). The germline V gene encodes CDR1 LNHDA and CDR2 SQIVND (reference sequence). This CDR3 comprises 15 residues. Trimming pared 9 bases from V and 5 bases from J, leaving 22 bases between. This CDR3 reads CASRRRPTGSETQYF. CDR3 nucleotides: TGTGCCAGCCGGCGGAGGCCTACAGGGAGCGAGACCCAGTACTTC.

The rearrangement links TRBV6-6 to TRBJ2-1; 8 positions agree with TRBD2. Germline trimming cut 5 bases from V and 6 bases from J; bases unmatched to any gene: 12. The CDR3 length is 16 residues. CDR1 is MNHNY, CDR2 SVGAGI, per germline (reference sequence). CDR3 sequence: CASSTGLAHMGNEQFF. The CDR3 coding sequence is TGTGCCAGCAGTACTGGACTAGCCCACATGGGCAATGAGCAGTTCTTC.

The chain uses TRBV28 and TRBJ2-7; no clear D. CDR3 length: 15 residues. Per germline, CDR1 MDHEN and CDR2 SYDVKM. The V and J ends lost 5 bases and 0 bases respectively, with 14 bases between them. The CDR3 reads CASSSQSWASYEQYF. Written as DNA, the CDR3 is TGTGCCAGCAGTAGCCAGAGTTGGGCCTCCTACGAGCAGTACTTC.

This chain uses TRBV7-3 with TRBJ1-5; 8 bases map to TRBD1. Trimming removed 5 bases from V and 3 bases from J; junction bases left unmatched: 6. This CDR3 comprises 15 residues. Germline-derived CDR1 and CDR2 are SGHTA and FQGTGA. The DNA for the CDR3 is TGTGCCAGCAGCCCTACAGGGGGATTCAATCAGCCCCAGCATTTT. As protein: CASSPTGGFNQPQHF.